This record looks at one T cell receptor beta chain sequence and its context. Germline values: CDR1 SGHAT, CDR2 FQNNGV. V dropped 5 bases and J dropped 1; count of bases not matched to a gene: 7. The CDR3 sequence is 17 residues long. The sample belongs to a study of blood T cell repertoires in COVID-19. Across the study: Samples taken during acute and convalescent COVID-19 were collected in the United States, Italy and Spain. PBMCs, B-cell-depleted T cells, or T cells were the source of the cDNA or gDNA that made up the material.

In the authors' methods: For nucleated cells, counts were estimated from reference gene primer amplification. Sequencing was performed with immunoSEQ multiplex PCR; in TCRdb, only in-frame clones are kept and a portion is missing. That table is the source of V, J and clone size, and D and trimming were worked out from the DNA. The table has a few hundred thousand clones, around nine tenths seen once. V usage is TRBV11-2 and J usage is TRBJ2-7, with 14 bases matching TRBD2. Sequencing was performed on peripheral blood. The clonotype was recovered from a woman between 45 and 60 years old with active or convalescent COVID-19. CDR3 sequence (DNA): TGTGCCAGCAGCCTTGGGACTAGCGGGAGAATTTCCTACGAGCAGTACTTC. This encodes CASSLGTSGRISYEQYF.